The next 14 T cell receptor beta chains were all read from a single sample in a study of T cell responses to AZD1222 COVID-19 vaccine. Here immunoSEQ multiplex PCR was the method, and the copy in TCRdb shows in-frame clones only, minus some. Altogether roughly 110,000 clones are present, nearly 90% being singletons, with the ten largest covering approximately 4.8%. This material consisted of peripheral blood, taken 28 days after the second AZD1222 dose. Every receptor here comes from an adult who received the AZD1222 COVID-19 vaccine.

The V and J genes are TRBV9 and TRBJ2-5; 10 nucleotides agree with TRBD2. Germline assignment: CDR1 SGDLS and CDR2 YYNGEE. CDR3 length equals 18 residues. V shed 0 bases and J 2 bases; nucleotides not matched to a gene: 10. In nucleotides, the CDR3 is TGTGCCAGCAGCGTAGCTTATAGGACTAGCGGTGCTCAAGAGACCCAGTACTTC. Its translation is CASSVAYRTSGAQETQYF.

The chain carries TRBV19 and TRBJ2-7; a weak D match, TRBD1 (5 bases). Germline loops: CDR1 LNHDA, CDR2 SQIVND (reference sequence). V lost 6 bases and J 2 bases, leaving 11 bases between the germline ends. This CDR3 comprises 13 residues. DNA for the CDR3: TGTGCCAGTAGCAGTAGGGGCCCCTACGAGCAGTACTTC. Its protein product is CASSSRGPYEQYF.

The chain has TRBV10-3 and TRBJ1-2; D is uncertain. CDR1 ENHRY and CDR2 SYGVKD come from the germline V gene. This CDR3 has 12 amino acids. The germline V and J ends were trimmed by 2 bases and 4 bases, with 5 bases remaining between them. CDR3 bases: TGTGCCATCAGTGAGGGGGTCTATGGCTACACCTTC. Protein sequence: CAISEGVYGYTF.

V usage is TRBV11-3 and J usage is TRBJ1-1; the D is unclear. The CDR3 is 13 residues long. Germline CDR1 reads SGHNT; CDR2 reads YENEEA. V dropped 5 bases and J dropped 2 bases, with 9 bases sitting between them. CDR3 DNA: TGTGCCAGCAGCCCCCGGGCCAACACTGAAGCTTTCTTT. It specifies CASSPRANTEAFF. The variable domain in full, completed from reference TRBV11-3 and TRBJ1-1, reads EAGVVQSPRYKIIEKKQPVAFWCNPISGHNTLYWYLQNLGQGPELLIRYENEEAVDDSQLPKDRFSAERLKGVDSTLKIQPAELGDSAVYLCASSPRANTEAFFGQGTRLTVV.

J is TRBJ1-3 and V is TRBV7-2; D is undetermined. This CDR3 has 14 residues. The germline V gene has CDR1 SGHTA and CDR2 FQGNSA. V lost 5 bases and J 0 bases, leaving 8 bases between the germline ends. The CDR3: CASSTDNSGNTIYF. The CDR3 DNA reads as TGTGCCAGCAGCACTGACAACTCTGGAAACACCATATATTTT.

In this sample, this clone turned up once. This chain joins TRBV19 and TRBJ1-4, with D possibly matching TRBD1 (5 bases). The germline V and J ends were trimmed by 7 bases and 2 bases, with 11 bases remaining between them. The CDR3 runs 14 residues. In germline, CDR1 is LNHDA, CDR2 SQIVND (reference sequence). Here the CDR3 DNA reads TGTGCCAGTATCGGAGGGGCGACTAATGAAAAACTGTTTTTT. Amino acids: CASIGGATNEKLFF.

This chain's CDR3 is CASSLAGQGFYGYTF. In nucleotides, the CDR3 is TGTGCCAGCAGCTTGGCCGGACAGGGGTTCTATGGCTACACCTTC. The chain links TRBV5-4 to TRBJ1-2; TRBD1 aligns across 9 bases. Germline V gene sequence: CDR1 SGHNT, CDR2 YYREEE (reference sequence). The CDR3 sequence is 15 residues long. Trimming cost V 0 bases and J 4 bases; bases outside gene matches: 4.

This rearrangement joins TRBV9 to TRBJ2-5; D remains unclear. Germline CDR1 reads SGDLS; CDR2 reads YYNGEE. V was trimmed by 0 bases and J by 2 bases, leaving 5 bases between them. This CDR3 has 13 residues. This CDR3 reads CASSVASQETQYF. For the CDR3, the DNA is TGTGCCAGCAGCGTAGCCAGTCAAGAGACCCAGTACTTC.

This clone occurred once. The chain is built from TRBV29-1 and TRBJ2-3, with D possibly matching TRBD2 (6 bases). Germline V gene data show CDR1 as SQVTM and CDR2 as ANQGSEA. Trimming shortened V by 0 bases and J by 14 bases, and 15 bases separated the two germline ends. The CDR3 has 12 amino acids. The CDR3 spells CSVEDLVREAYF. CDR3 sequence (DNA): TGCAGCGTTGAAGATCTTGTCAGGGAGGCGTATTTT.

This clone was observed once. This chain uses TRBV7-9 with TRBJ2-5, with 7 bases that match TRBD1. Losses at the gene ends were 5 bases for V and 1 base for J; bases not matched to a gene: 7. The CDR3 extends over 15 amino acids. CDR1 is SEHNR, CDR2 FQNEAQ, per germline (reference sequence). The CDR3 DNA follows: TGTGCCAGCAGCCCTCCCTGGGACAGCCAAGAGACCCAGTACTTC. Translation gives CASSPPWDSQETQYF.

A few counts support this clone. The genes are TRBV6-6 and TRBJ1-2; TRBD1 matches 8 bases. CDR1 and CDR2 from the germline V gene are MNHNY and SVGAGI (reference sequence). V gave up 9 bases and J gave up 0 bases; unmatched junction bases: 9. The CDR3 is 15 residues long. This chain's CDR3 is CASDGRGRTNYGYTF. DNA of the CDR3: TGTGCCAGTGACGGCAGGGGGCGAACTAACTATGGCTACACCTTC.

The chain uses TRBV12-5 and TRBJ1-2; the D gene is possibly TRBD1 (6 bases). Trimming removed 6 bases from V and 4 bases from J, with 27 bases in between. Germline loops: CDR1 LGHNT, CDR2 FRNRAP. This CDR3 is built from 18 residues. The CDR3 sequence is CASGNKPGPPEQGYGYTF. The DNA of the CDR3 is TGTGCTAGTGGAAACAAACCGGGACCGCCCGAACAGGGCTATGGCTACACCTTC.

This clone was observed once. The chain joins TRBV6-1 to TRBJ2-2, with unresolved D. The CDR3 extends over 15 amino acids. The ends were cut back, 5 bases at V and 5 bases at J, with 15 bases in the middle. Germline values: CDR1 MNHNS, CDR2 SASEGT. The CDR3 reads CASSSPSSLTGELFF. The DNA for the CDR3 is TGTGCCAGCAGTTCCCCGAGCAGTCTGACCGGGGAGCTGTTTTTT.

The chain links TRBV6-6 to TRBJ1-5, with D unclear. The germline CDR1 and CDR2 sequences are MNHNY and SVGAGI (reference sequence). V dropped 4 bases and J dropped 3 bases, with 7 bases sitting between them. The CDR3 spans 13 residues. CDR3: CASSWEHNQPQHF. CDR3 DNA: TGTGCCAGCAGTTGGGAGCACAATCAGCCCCAGCATTTT.